Each of the 19 T cell receptor beta chains below was sequenced from the same sample in a study of OX40 agonist ivuxolimab in advanced cancers. Assay: immunoSEQ multiplex PCR; the TCRdb copy retains only in-frame clones and omits some. Of approximately 100,000 clones in the sample, about 87% are singletons; the top ten hold less than 1%. The sequences come from CD4+ or CD8+ T cells sorted from blood, collected in a trial of the OX40 agonist ivuxolimab. The source is an adult with an advanced solid tumor such as melanoma, head and neck, liver or kidney cancer.

The rearrangement uses TRBV29-1 and TRBJ1-1; a possible D gene is TRBD1 (5 bases). V was trimmed by 4 bases and J by 3 bases, leaving 12 bases between them. The length of the CDR3 is 13 residues. Germline lookup yields CDR1 SQVTM and CDR2 ANQGSEA. In nucleotides, the CDR3 is TGCAGCGTTGTGCGGGGAGGGGACACTGAAGCTTTCTTT. It is translated as CSVVRGGDTEAFF.

This chain connects TRBV15 to TRBJ1-2; possibly TRBD1 for D (5 bases). The germline V gene has CDR1 LNHNV and CDR2 YYDKDF (reference sequence). This CDR3 is built from 13 residues. Trimming removed 5 bases at V and 4 bases at J, with 11 bases between. DNA of the CDR3: TGTGCCACCAGCCAGGACACCCCCTATGGCTACACCTTC. Its protein is CATSQDTPYGYTF.

The genes are TRBV29-1 and TRBJ1-5; D gene uncertain. Trimming left V 5 bases short and J 0 bases short, with 5 bases between. Germline V gene lookup returns CDR1 SQVTM and CDR2 ANQGSEA. The CDR3 spans 12 residues. This CDR3 is CSVSDSNQPQHF. DNA for the CDR3: TGCAGCGTTTCAGATAGCAATCAGCCCCAGCATTTT.

This chain joins TRBV28 and TRBJ1-5; no clear D. In germline, CDR1 is MDHEN, CDR2 SYDVKM. The V end lost 6 bases, the J end lost 5 bases, and 8 bases lay between the germline ends. CDR3 length equals 12 residues. The CDR3 sequence: CASRSRYQPQHF. Written as DNA, the CDR3 is TGTGCCAGCAGATCCCGGTATCAGCCCCAGCATTTT. The entire variable domain, with the rest obtained from reference TRBV28 and TRBJ1-5, is as follows: DVKVTQSSRYLVKRTGEKVFLECVQDMDHENMFWYRQDPGLGLRLIYFSYDVKMKEKGDIPEGYSVSREKKERFSLILESASTNQTSMYLCASRSRYQPQHFGDGTRLSIL.

The chain recombines TRBV20-1 with TRBJ2-5; D uncertain. V gave up 2 bases and J gave up 5 bases, with 6 bases separating them. The germline gives CDR1 DFQATT, CDR2 SNEGSKA (reference sequence). The length of the CDR3 is 11 residues. In DNA form, the CDR3 reads TGCAGTGCTAGACTTGGTGAGACCCAGTACTTC. Translated, it gives CSARLGETQYF.

This clone was recorded only once. V usage is TRBV27 and J usage is TRBJ2-3; no definite D call. V dropped 6 bases and J dropped 5 bases, with 15 bases sitting between them. Germline CDR1 reads MNHEY; CDR2 reads SMNVEV (reference sequence). The CDR3 runs to 14 residues. The CDR3 region has the DNA TGTGCCAGCAGCCCCCTTGGCGGTGGAGATACGCAGTATTTT. Protein sequence: CASSPLGGGDTQYF.

The chain is built from TRBV7-9 and TRBJ1-1; the D gene is possibly TRBD1 (5 bases). Germline lookup yields CDR1 SEHNR and CDR2 FQNEAQ (reference sequence). This CDR3 region has 15 residues. V was trimmed by 1 base and J by 1 base, leaving 10 bases between them. The CDR3 spells CASSLGGRWNTEAFF. The CDR3 nucleotides read TGTGCCAGCAGCTTAGGGGGGAGGTGGAACACTGAAGCTTTCTTT.

This clone was seen a few times. The J gene is TRBJ1-5, the V gene TRBV6-4, with a tentative D call TRBD1 (6 bases). Trimming left V 6 bases short and J 2 bases short, with 11 bases between. There are 14 residues in the CDR3. Germline-derived CDR1 and CDR2 are MRHNA and SNTAGT. The CDR3 region has the DNA TGTGCCAGCAGCCCAGGGGTTGGCAATCAGCCCCAGCATTTT. Amino acids: CASSPGVGNQPQHF.

This sequence joins TRBV28 and TRBJ1-1; 8 bases agree with TRBD1. This CDR3 region has 15 residues. With 4 bases clipped from V and 2 bases from J, the junction kept 6 bases outside the gene matches. Germline V gene sequence: CDR1 MDHEN, CDR2 SYDVKM. The CDR3: CASSSHGQGNTEAFF. In nucleotides, the CDR3 is TGTGCCAGCAGTTCCCACGGACAGGGAAACACTGAAGCTTTCTTT.

The chain combines TRBV6-6 with TRBJ2-5, with TRBD2 as a possible D gene (7 bases). This CDR3 spans 15 amino acids. Trimming removed 5 bases from V and 1 base from J, with 14 bases in between. The V gene's germline CDR1 is MNHNY and CDR2 SVGAGI (reference sequence). The CDR3 here is CASSPSRGGQETQYF. As DNA, the CDR3 is TGTGCCAGCAGTCCGTCAAGGGGGGGCCAAGAGACCCAGTACTTC.

J is TRBJ2-5 and V is TRBV7-2; tentatively, D is TRBD1 (6 bases). CDR1 and CDR2 (germline): SGHTA, FQGNSA. The CDR3 has 14 amino acids. V was clipped by 2 bases and J by 2 bases, with 9 bases between them. The CDR3 DNA is TGTGCCAGCAGCTTAAGCGGACAGCAAGAGACCCAGTACTTC. Translation gives CASSLSGQQETQYF.

The rearrangement links TRBV25-1 to TRBJ2-2; TRBD1 agrees at 7 bases. Losses at the gene ends were 4 bases for V and 5 bases for J; bases not matched to a gene: 10. CDR3 length: 16 amino acids. The germline V gene has CDR1 MGHDK and CDR2 SYGVNS. CDR3 DNA: TGTGCCAGCAGTGGAAGACTAACCAGGGGGACCGGGGAGCTGTTTTTT. Translating it yields CASSGRLTRGTGELFF. Looking up the rest from reference TRBV25-1 and TRBJ2-2 gives the full variable domain: EADIYQTPRYLVIGTGKKITLECSQTMGHDKMYWYQQDPGMELHLIHYSYGVNSTEKGDLSSESTVSRIRTEHFPLTLESARPSHTSQYLCASSGRLTRGTGELFFGEGSRLTVL.

The V and J genes are TRBV6-6 and TRBJ2-7; tentative D call: TRBD1 (6 bases). The CDR3 is 15 amino acids. V was clipped by 6 bases and J by 0 bases, with 15 bases between them. Germline CDR1 and CDR2: MNHNY and SVGAGI (reference sequence). The CDR3 region is CASRRTDSSSYEQYF. CDR3 bases: TGTGCCAGCAGGCGAACGGACAGTTCCTCCTACGAGCAGTACTTC.

V and J are TRBV7-2 and TRBJ1-1; D ambiguous. V dropped 1 base and J dropped 0 bases, with 9 bases sitting between them. The germline V gene encodes CDR1 SGHTA and CDR2 FQGNSA. There are 15 residues in the CDR3. The CDR3 sequence: CASSLEVGLNTEAFF. DNA for the CDR3: TGTGCCAGCAGCTTAGAGGTGGGTCTGAACACTGAAGCTTTCTTT.

This clone was observed a handful of times. The V gene is TRBV5-1, the J gene TRBJ1-1; tentatively, D is TRBD1 (5 bases). Trimming cost V 7 bases and J 3 bases, with 10 bases left between them. This CDR3 region has 12 residues. Germline V gene data show CDR1 as SGHRS and CDR2 as YFSETQ. CDR3 sequence (DNA): TGCGCCAGCTGGCAGGGTGACACTGAAGCTTTCTTT. Its translation is CASWQGDTEAFF.

The rearrangement links TRBV5-4 to TRBJ1-2; D might be TRBD1 (5 bases). Germline-derived CDR1 and CDR2 are SGHNT and YYREEE (reference sequence). The CDR3 is 14 residues long. V lost 1 base and J 7 bases, leaving 14 bases between the germline ends. The CDR3 is CASSLYQGGSGYTF. The CDR3 DNA is TGTGCCAGCAGCTTGTACCAGGGAGGTAGTGGCTACACCTTC.

The chain links TRBV7-3 to TRBJ1-1; D is undetermined. This CDR3 has 14 residues. Germline-derived CDR1 and CDR2 are SGHTA and FQGTGA. The V and J ends lost 3 bases and 0 bases respectively, with 8 bases between them. CDR3 protein: CASSLSQLNTEAFF. The CDR3, as DNA: TGTGCCAGCAGCTTGTCACAGTTGAACACTGAAGCTTTCTTT.

The DNA of the CDR3 is TGCGCCAGCAGCCAAGATATTGGGCCTAGCGGCTACGAGCAGTACTTC. Residues: CASSQDIGPSGYEQYF. The chain joins TRBV4-3 to TRBJ2-5, with 7 bases matching TRBD2. TRBJ2-7 matches the DNA end more closely, so the J call is doubtful. From germline, CDR1 is LGHNA and CDR2 YSLEER. This CDR3 comprises 16 residues.

The chain is built from TRBV28 and TRBJ2-1; 7 positions agree with TRBD1. V shed 6 bases and J 8 bases; nucleotides not matched to a gene: 10. This CDR3 is built from 14 residues. CDR1 and CDR2 from the germline V gene are MDHEN and SYDVKM. CDR3 nucleotide sequence: TGTGCCAGCAGACCAGGCTGGGACAGCCATGAGCAGTTCTTC. Translation gives CASRPGWDSHEQFF.